The text below deals with one T cell receptor beta chain. Profiling relied on immunoSEQ multiplex PCR, and the TCRdb table lists in-frame clones only, not all of them. Of about 200,000 clones in the sample, 85% were seen once. V lost 1 base and J lost 5, with 6 bases in between. The germline CDR1 and CDR2 sequences are SGHVS and FQNEAQ. The CDR3 has 13 residues. This entry comes from a study of blood T cell repertoires in COVID-19. The rearrangement links TRBV7-8 to TRBJ1-5, with D hard to call. This TCR was recovered from a man aged 40-49 years who had recovered from COVID-19. Material: PBMCs or T cells enriched from blood (not recorded which). The CDR3 DNA reads as TGTGCCAGCAGCTTAGGTAGAGATCAGCCCCAGCATTTT. This sequence encodes CASSLGRDQPQHF.